This TCR beta chain emerged from a study of cytomegalovirus exposure and HLA in healthy donors. Trimming removed 7 bases from V and 1 base from J, with 14 bases in between. The CDR3 consists of 13 residues. CDR1 and CDR2 from the germline V gene are GTSNPN and SVGIG (reference sequence). Overall study results and limits: Later analysis identified a missense DCLRE1C variant that was linked to TCR beta V- and J-gene trimming.

Regarding this clone: Its antigen is unknown.

PCR was performed using 60 Vbeta and 13 Jbeta primers. Profiling relied on immunoSEQ multiplex PCR, and the TCRdb table lists in-frame clones only, not all of them. The table includes 90,000 to 150,000 clones, roughly 78% detected once. This rearrangement joins TRBV30 to TRBJ2-7, with D possibly being TRBD1 (6 bases). The sequence was collected from a woman in her 30s in good health and CMV-seropositive. The sequenced sample was PBMCs. In DNA, the CDR3 is TGTGCCTTACTCACGGACAGTTCCTACGAGCAGTACTTC. The encoded protein is CALLTDSSYEQYF.